Each of the 15 T cell receptor beta chains below was sequenced from the same sample in a study of blood T cell repertoires in COVID-19. Some clones are missing from TCRdb's copy, which holds only in-frame ones; the method was immunoSEQ multiplex PCR. The data show around 150,000 clones, over 80% seen once. Sequencing was done on a sample of PBMCs or T cells enriched from blood (not recorded which). Receptor source: a man aged 70-80 years who had been exposed to COVID-19.

The chain has TRBV28 and TRBJ2-5; D is possibly TRBD2 (6 bases). The CDR3 is made up of 16 amino acids. Trimming took off 6 bases at V and 2 bases at J, with 19 bases between the two ends. Germline V gives CDR1 MDHEN, CDR2 SYDVKM. The CDR3 is CASSLGGTALQETQYF. The CDR3 coding sequence is TGTGCCAGCAGCCTGGGCGGGACCGCCCTTCAAGAGACCCAGTACTTC.

This clone was counted once. The chain is built from TRBV19 and TRBJ1-4; 7 bases align to TRBD1. Germline V gene sequence: CDR1 LNHDA, CDR2 SQIVND (reference sequence). CDR3 size: 14 residues. V lost 9 bases and J lost 3; bases outside the gene matches: 7. The CDR3 region has the DNA TGTGCCAGCCACCCCGGGACAGCTAATGAAAAACTGTTTTTT. The encoded protein is CASHPGTANEKLFF.

This clone was seen just once. The chain couples TRBV6-5 to TRBJ2-3; TRBD2 might be the D (5 bases). The length of the CDR3 is 16 residues. Per germline, CDR1 MNHEY and CDR2 SVGAGI. V was clipped by 0 bases and J by 2 bases, with 12 bases between them. The CDR3 DNA is TGTGCCAGCAGTTACTCCGGAAGGACTTTCACAGATACGCAGTATTTT. Translation: CASSYSGRTFTDTQYF.

This chain links TRBV19 with TRBJ2-5; possibly TRBD1 for D (5 bases). V was trimmed by 2 bases and J by 3 bases, leaving 13 bases between them. Germline lookup yields CDR1 LNHDA and CDR2 SQIVND (reference sequence). This CDR3 contains 15 residues. CDR3 sequence (DNA): TGTGCCAGTAGTATATTAGGGGCAGAAGAAGAGACCCAGTACTTC. Its translation: CASSILGAEEETQYF.

The chain carries TRBV7-2 and TRBJ1-3, with D tentatively TRBD1 (6 bases). The germline V gene encodes CDR1 SGHTA and CDR2 FQGNSA. V lost 3 bases and J lost 8, with 11 bases in between. The CDR3 covers 13 residues. CDR3 DNA: TGTGCCAGCAGCTTCGGCAGGGGAGACACCATATATTTT. It specifies CASSFGRGDTIYF.

The chain employs TRBV6-5 and TRBJ1-1; 7 nucleotides match TRBD1. V trimming: 5 bases; J trimming: 12 bases; junction bases outside the gene matches: 12. The length of the CDR3 is 13 residues. Germline V gene lookup returns CDR1 MNHEY and CDR2 SVGAGI. The CDR3: CASSPSGTVRTFF. Here the CDR3 DNA reads TGTGCCAGCAGTCCTTCCGGGACAGTGAGAACTTTCTTT.

The genes are TRBV28 and TRBJ1-5; 8 bases match TRBD1. Trimming took 7 bases from V and 7 from J; bases not matched to a gene: 6. This CDR3 has 13 residues. CDR1 and CDR2 from the germline V gene are MDHEN and SYDVKM. As DNA, the CDR3 is TGTGCCAGCAAAACAGGGGGAACACAGCCCCAGCATTTT. Translating gives CASKTGGTQPQHF. Variable domain in full (rest from reference TRBV28 and TRBJ1-5): DVKVTQSSRYLVKRTGEKVFLECVQDMDHENMFWYRQDPGLGLRLIYFSYDVKMKEKGDIPEGYSVSREKKERFSLILESASTNQTSMYLCASKTGGTQPQHFGDGTRLSIL.

The genes are TRBV29-1 and TRBJ2-3; TRBD1 is a possible D gene (5 bases). Trimming left V 4 bases short and J 1 base short, with 12 bases between. CDR1 and CDR2 (germline): SQVTM, ANQGSEA. This CDR3 region has 14 residues. CDR3 amino acids: CSVAVRVGTDTQYF. CDR3 nucleotides: TGCAGCGTTGCGGTCAGGGTTGGCACAGATACGCAGTATTTT.

V usage is TRBV7-9 and J usage is TRBJ2-1; D might be TRBD1 (5 bases). CDR1 is SEHNR, CDR2 FQNEAQ, per germline (reference sequence). CDR3 length: 16 residues. V was clipped by 2 bases and J by 8 bases, with 19 bases between them. CDR3 amino acids: CASSLNGAVIQDEQFF. DNA of the CDR3: TGTGCCAGCAGCTTAAATGGGGCGGTCATCCAGGATGAGCAGTTCTTC.

The chain couples TRBV7-3 to TRBJ1-6; 9 nucleotides agree with TRBD1. In germline, CDR1 is SGHTA, CDR2 FQGTGA. The CDR3 has 15 amino acids. Unmatched junction bases numbered 4, after V lost 1 base and J lost 9 bases. The CDR3 spells CASSLIGTGFSPLHF. The CDR3 DNA is TGTGCCAGCAGCTTAATCGGGACAGGGTTTTCACCCCTCCACTTT.

The chain couples TRBV5-1 to TRBJ1-4, with TRBD1 identical over 7 bases. V shed 3 bases and J 5 bases; nucleotides not matched to a gene: 10. The CDR3 totals 16 residues. Germline CDR1 SGHRS, CDR2 YFSETQ. The CDR3 spells CASSSSSGTENEKLFF. Here the CDR3 DNA reads TGCGCCAGCAGCTCTTCCTCCGGGACAGAGAATGAAAAACTGTTTTTT.

This chain joins TRBV7-9 and TRBJ2-1, with 8 bases lining up with TRBD2. CDR1 SEHNR and CDR2 FQNEAQ come from the germline V gene (reference sequence). J lost 5 bases, V lost 1 base, and 10 bases had no gene match. There are 17 residues in the CDR3. The CDR3 spells CASSLGGWREADNEQFF. The CDR3 DNA follows: TGTGCCAGCAGCTTAGGGGGCTGGCGGGAGGCGGACAATGAGCAGTTCTTC.

This chain joins TRBV4-3 and TRBJ1-4; possible D gene TRBD1, 6 bases. V lost 0 bases and J lost 5, with 13 bases in between. CDR1 and CDR2 (germline): LGHNA, YSLEER. This CDR3 comprises 16 residues. The CDR3 spells CASSQDSGTYNEKLFF. Written as DNA, the CDR3 is TGCGCCAGCAGCCAAGACTCCGGGACATACAATGAAAAACTGTTTTTT.

The chain has TRBV14 and TRBJ1-1; possible D gene TRBD1, 6 bases. The V and J ends lost 3 bases and 4 bases respectively, with 12 bases between them. The CDR3 covers 14 residues. The germline V gene has CDR1 SGHDN and CDR2 FVKESK. CDR3 DNA sequence: TGTGCCAGCAGCCAGAACAGGGCGGCCACTGAAGCTTTCTTT. Translated, it gives CASSQNRAATEAFF.

This sequence joins TRBV12-5 and TRBJ1-1; D gene ambiguous. This CDR3 comprises 15 residues. The V gene lost 0 bases and the J gene lost 0 bases, with 8 bases spanning the gap. Germline CDR1 is LGHNT and CDR2 is FRNRAP. CDR3 amino acids: CASGLVSGVNTEAFF. DNA for the CDR3: TGTGCTAGTGGTTTGGTATCCGGGGTGAACACTGAAGCTTTCTTT.